This entry is about one TCR beta chain. What this receptor recognizes is not known. No base quality values were provided; no much bigger clone lies one nucleotide off. The data originate from a study of lymphopenia after photon versus proton radiotherapy (dated by TCRdb to the late 2010s). At the level of the whole study: In patients with gastrointestinal tumors who developed high-grade lymphopenia, the study compared the immunological effects of photon radiation therapy with those of proton radiation therapy. The cohort included about 18 patients with gastrointestinal tumors who developed lymphopenia after receiving either photon or proton therapy. The goal of the study was to describe how the two radiation modalities differ in their effects on the immune system.

Library method: the immunoSEQ multiplex PCR assay. Deep sequencing of rearranged TCR beta loci, alongside multiparametric flow cytometry, was used to profile T cell repertoires. TCRdb's version of the immuneACCESS table is confined to in-frame rearrangements and falls short of the full clone set. An unresolved V gene accounts for under half of the shortfall where checked; the remainder is of unknown origin. This sample lists roughly 49,000 clones; 92% were detected once. The ten largest clonotypes hold about a sixth of the sample. Based on the germline V gene (reference sequence), the CDR1 and CDR2 sequences are SEHNR and FQNEAQ. The CDR3 has 15 amino acids, counting the end cysteine and phenylalanine. Only CDR3 DNA is held: 45 bases, read in frame from base 1. V is pruned by 3 bases and J by 10 bases, leaving 12 bases of the junction without a gene match. What the study reported, not specific to this receptor: During treatment, patients who received proton therapy stayed relatively stable, whereas patients who received photon therapy lost naive T cells and TCR diversity and gained effector/memory populations. The authors looked at the survival association only in patients who died, and they framed better survival with proton therapy as a possibility rather than a demonstrated result. After the lymphocyte count nadir, repertoires from photon-treated patients showed oligoclonal expansion, particularly of CD8+ Temra cells, and this expansion drove the decline in diversity. Across the cohort, a larger post-nadir drop in TCR diversity was inversely correlated with overall survival time among patients who died.

The sequence was collected from a woman between 40 and 50 years old with cholangiocarcinoma. The chain joins TRBV7-9 to TRBJ2-7, with 10 bases in between that match TRBD2. The specimen was peripheral blood, collected from a patient treated with photon-based radiotherapy. The sequenced DNA is TGTGCCAGCAGCTTCGTCTCTACTAGCGGGGACCTTCAGTACTTC. Its protein product is CASSFVSTSGDLQYF.